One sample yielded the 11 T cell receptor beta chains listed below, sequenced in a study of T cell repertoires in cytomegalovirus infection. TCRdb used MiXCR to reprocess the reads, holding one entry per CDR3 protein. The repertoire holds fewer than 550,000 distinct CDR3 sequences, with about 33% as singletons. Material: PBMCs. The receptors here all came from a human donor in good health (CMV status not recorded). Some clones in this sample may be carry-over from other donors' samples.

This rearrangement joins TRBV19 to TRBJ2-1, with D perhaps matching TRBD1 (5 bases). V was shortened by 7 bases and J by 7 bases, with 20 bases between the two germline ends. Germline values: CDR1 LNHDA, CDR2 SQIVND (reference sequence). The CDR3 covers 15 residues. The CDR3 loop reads CASNPDRQAGNEQFF. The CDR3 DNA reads TGTGCCAGTAACCCCGACCGCCAGGCAGGGAATGAGCAGTTCTTC.

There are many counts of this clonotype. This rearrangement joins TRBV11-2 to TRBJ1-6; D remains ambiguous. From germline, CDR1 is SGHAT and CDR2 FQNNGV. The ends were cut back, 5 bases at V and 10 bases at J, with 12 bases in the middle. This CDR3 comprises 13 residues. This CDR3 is CASSPSGGSPLHF. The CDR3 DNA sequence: TGTGCCAGCAGCCCCTCGGGTGGGTCACCCCTCCACTTT.

The CDR3 is CASSLRAAEAFF. In nucleotides, the CDR3 is TGTGCCAGCAGTCTAAGGGCAGCTGAAGCTTTCTTT. This rearrangement joins TRBV6-2 or TRBV6-3 to TRBJ1-1; D ambiguous. CDR3 size: 12 residues. The germline CDR1 and CDR2 sequences are MNHEY and SVGEGT. Trimming left V 5 bases short and J 6 bases short, with 10 bases between.

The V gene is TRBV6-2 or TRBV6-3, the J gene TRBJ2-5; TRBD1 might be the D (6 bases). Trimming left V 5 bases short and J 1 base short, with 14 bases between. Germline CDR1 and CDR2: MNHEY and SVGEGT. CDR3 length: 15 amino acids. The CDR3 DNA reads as TGTGCCAGCAGTGAGACTGTGGGGGCCCAAGAGACCCAGTACTTC. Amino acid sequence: CASSETVGAQETQYF.

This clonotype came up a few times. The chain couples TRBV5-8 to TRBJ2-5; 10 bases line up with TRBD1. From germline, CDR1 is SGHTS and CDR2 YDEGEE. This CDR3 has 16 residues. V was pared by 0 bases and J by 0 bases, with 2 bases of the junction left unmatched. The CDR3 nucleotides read TGTGCCAGCAGCTTGGGGGACAGGGGAGACCAAGAGACCCAGTACTTC. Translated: CASSLGDRGDQETQYF.

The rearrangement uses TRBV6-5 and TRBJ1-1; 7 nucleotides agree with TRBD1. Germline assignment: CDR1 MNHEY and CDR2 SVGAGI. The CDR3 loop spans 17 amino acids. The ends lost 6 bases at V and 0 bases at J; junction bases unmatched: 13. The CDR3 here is CASSRTIKTGMNTEAFF. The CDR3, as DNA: TGTGCCAGCAGCCGTACAATCAAGACAGGGATGAACACTGAAGCTTTCTTT.

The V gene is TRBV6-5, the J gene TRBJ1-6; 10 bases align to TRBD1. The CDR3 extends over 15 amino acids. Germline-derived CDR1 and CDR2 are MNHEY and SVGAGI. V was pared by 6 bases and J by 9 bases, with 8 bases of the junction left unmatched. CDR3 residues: CASSSLGQGRSPLHF. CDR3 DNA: TGTGCCAGCAGCTCACTGGGACAGGGGCGTTCACCCCTCCACTTT.

DNA for the CDR3: TGTGCCAGCAGCTCACGCGTTCGGACAGAAGAGACCCAGTACTTC. Translation: CASSSRVRTEETQYF. The V and J genes are TRBV7-2 and TRBJ2-5, with D maybe TRBD1 (6 bases). Trimming removed 4 bases at V and 3 bases at J, with 15 bases between. The CDR3 is 15 residues long. Germline CDR1 is SGHTA and CDR2 is FQGNSA.

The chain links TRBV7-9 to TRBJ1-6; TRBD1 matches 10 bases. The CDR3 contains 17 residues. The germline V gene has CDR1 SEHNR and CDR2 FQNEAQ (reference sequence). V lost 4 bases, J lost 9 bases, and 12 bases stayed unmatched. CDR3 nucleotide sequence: TGTGCCAGCAGCTCTGGGGGGTCGGGACAGGGGACTTCACCCCTCCACTTT. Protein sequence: CASSSGGSGQGTSPLHF.

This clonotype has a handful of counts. The DNA of the CDR3 is TGCGCCAGCAGCCAAGAAACTAGCACCCCCGGCACAGATACGCAGTATTTT. This translates into CASSQETSTPGTDTQYF. The J gene is TRBJ2-3, the V gene TRBV4-1; a possible D gene is TRBD2 (6 bases). The germline gives CDR1 MGHRA, CDR2 YSYEKL. With 0 bases removed from V and 1 base from J, the gap between germline ends came to 14 bases. There are 17 residues in the CDR3.

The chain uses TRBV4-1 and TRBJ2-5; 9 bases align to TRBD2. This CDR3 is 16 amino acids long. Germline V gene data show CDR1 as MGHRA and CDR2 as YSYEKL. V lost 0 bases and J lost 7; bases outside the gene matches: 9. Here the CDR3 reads CASSQDASGGLGTQYF. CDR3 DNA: TGCGCCAGCAGCCAAGACGCGAGCGGGGGGCTAGGGACCCAGTACTTC.